The 15 T cell receptor beta chains given below trace back to one sample, sequenced in a study of shared clonotypes between healthy human individuals. The repertoire was sequenced with immunoSEQ multiplex PCR; TCRdb's copy has only in-frame clones and lacks some. The data contain roughly 2,300,000 clones, around 92% of them singletons. Specimen: naive CD4+ T cells from PBMCs. As to subset: CD45RA+ positively selected. Receptor source: a young man in good health. Some clones in this sample may be carry-over from other donors' samples.

This clone was seen just once. The rearrangement joins TRBV27 to TRBJ2-1, with 13 positions matching TRBD2. This CDR3 is 17 amino acids long. Germline CDR1 MNHEY, CDR2 SMNVEV (reference sequence). The ends lost 2 bases at V and 8 bases at J; junction bases unmatched: 9. Written as DNA, the CDR3 is TGTGCCAGCAGTTTAGGGGCTACTAGCGGGAGGGGAGATGAGCAGTTCTTC. Translated, it gives CASSLGATSGRGDEQFF.

V usage is TRBV5-1 and J usage is TRBJ1-1; D might be TRBD1 (6 bases). Germline V gives CDR1 SGHRS, CDR2 YFSETQ. The CDR3 contains 14 residues. The V end was cut by 9 bases, the J end by 4 bases, with 19 bases between. The CDR3 is CATKQGGSFTEAFF. CDR3 sequence (DNA): TGCGCCACTAAACAGGGTGGATCGTTCACTGAAGCTTTCTTT.

The chain combines TRBV6-1 with TRBJ1-2; D is unclear. CDR1 is MNHNS, CDR2 SASEGT, per germline. Trimming cost V 0 bases and J 9 bases, with 14 bases left between them. The CDR3 is made up of 14 amino acids. The chain's CDR3 is CASSEAGPPESYTF. The CDR3 DNA reads TGTGCCAGCAGTGAAGCAGGTCCGCCGGAGAGCTACACCTTC.

The chain combines TRBV7-8 with TRBJ2-3; 10 bases map to TRBD2. With 3 bases clipped from V and 6 bases from J, the junction kept 6 bases outside the gene matches. The CDR3 is 15 residues long. The germline CDR1 and CDR2 sequences are SGHVS and FQNEAQ. CDR3 in amino acids: CASSFTSGIGDTQYF. As DNA, the CDR3 is TGTGCCAGCAGCTTCACTAGCGGGATAGGGGATACGCAGTATTTT.

This chain uses TRBV5-8 with TRBJ2-2; D tentatively reads TRBD1 or TRBD2 (6 bases each). V lost 4 bases and J lost 5, with 18 bases in between. CDR1 and CDR2 from the germline V gene are SGHTS and YDEGEE. CDR3 length: 16 residues. CDR3 region: CASSPRGGDTTGELFF. CDR3 in DNA: TGTGCCAGCAGCCCTAGAGGAGGGGACACGACCGGGGAGCTGTTTTTT.

V gene TRBV9 combines with J gene TRBJ2-7; 9 bases are shared with TRBD2. V dropped 2 bases and J dropped 7; count of bases not matched to a gene: 4. The CDR3 is 13 residues long. Germline CDR1 and CDR2: SGDLS and YYNGEE. The DNA for the CDR3 is TGTGCCAGCAGCGTCCTAGCGGGACGGGAGCAGTACTTC. Its protein is CASSVLAGREQYF.

The gene calls are TRBV4-3 and TRBJ2-3; TRBD2 matches at 9 bases. There are 17 residues in the CDR3. From germline, CDR1 is LGHNA and CDR2 YSLEER. The trim removed 0 bases at V and 2 bases at J, leaving 6 bases unmatched. The CDR3 DNA reads as TGCGCCAGCAGCCAAGACCCCGGGACTAGCAACACAGATACGCAGTATTTT. Translation: CASSQDPGTSNTDTQYF.

The genes are TRBV28 and TRBJ2-1, with 9 bases that match TRBD2. The ends lost 5 bases at V and 8 bases at J; junction bases unmatched: 10. The CDR3 totals 15 residues. From germline, CDR1 is MDHEN and CDR2 SYDVKM. CDR3: CASSRAGTSPDEQFF. The CDR3 DNA is TGTGCCAGCAGTAGGGCCGGGACTAGCCCTGATGAGCAGTTCTTC. Full variable domain (rest looked up from reference TRBV28 and TRBJ2-1): DVKVTQSSRYLVKRTGEKVFLECVQDMDHENMFWYRQDPGLGLRLIYFSYDVKMKEKGDIPEGYSVSREKKERFSLILESASTNQTSMYLCASSRAGTSPDEQFFGPGTRLTVL.

The chain links TRBV19 to TRBJ2-5; TRBD2 aligns across 11 bases. The CDR3 is 18 residues long. The J segment lost 4 bases and the V segment lost 5 bases, leaving 15 bases of the junction unmatched. Germline values: CDR1 LNHDA, CDR2 SQIVND (reference sequence). This CDR3 reads CASSLTGTSGRRGETQYF. The CDR3 DNA reads as TGTGCCAGTAGTCTTACCGGGACTAGCGGACGTAGGGGAGAGACCCAGTACTTC.

Concerning this clone itself: The same CDR3 can be traced to other DNA sequences in this sample. This sequence joins TRBV7-3 and TRBJ2-7; TRBD1 agrees at 9 bases. Germline loops: CDR1 SGHTA, CDR2 FQGTGA. This CDR3 contains 15 residues. The ends lost 3 bases at V and 2 bases at J; junction bases unmatched: 5. CDR3 coding DNA: TGTGCCAGCAGCTTGGGAGGACAGGGGACCTACGAGCAGTACTTC. Residues: CASSLGGQGTYEQYF.

V gene TRBV5-4 combines with J gene TRBJ2-7; 9 nucleotides match TRBD2. V gave up 4 bases and J gave up 2 bases; unmatched junction bases: 7. Per the germline V gene, CDR1 is SGHNT and CDR2 is YYREEE (reference sequence). The CDR3 sequence is 15 residues long. The CDR3 here is CASSPGTSIPYEQYF. Written as DNA, the CDR3 is TGTGCCAGCAGCCCCGGGACTAGCATTCCCTACGAGCAGTACTTC.

This chain links TRBV5-4 with TRBJ2-1; TRBD2 agrees at 11 bases. This CDR3 region has 20 residues. J gave up 0 bases and V 7 bases, and 18 bases lay outside the gene matches. CDR1 is SGHNT and CDR2 is YYREEE in the germline V gene (reference sequence). CDR3 DNA: TGTGCCAGCCGGCCGTTGGCTAGCGGGAGGACCCAAAGCTCCTACAATGAGCAGTTCTTC. As protein: CASRPLASGRTQSSYNEQFF. The entire variable domain, with the rest obtained from reference TRBV5-4 and TRBJ2-1, is as follows: ETGVTQSPTHLIKTRGQQVTLRCSSQSGHNTVSWYQQALGQGPQFIFQYYREEENGRGNFPPRFSGLQFPNYSSELNVNALELDDSALYLCASRPLASGRTQSSYNEQFFGPGTRLTVL.

J is TRBJ2-7 and V is TRBV7-9; D remains unclear. The germline V gene has CDR1 SEHNR and CDR2 FQNEAQ (reference sequence). The CDR3 contains 11 residues. V lost 5 bases to trimming and J lost 0 bases, with 2 bases between them. The CDR3 sequence is CASSNSYEQYF. CDR3 nucleotides: TGTGCCAGCAGCAACTCCTACGAGCAGTACTTC.

About this clone itself: The same CDR3 is also encoded by other DNA sequences in this sample. The gene calls are TRBV5-1 and TRBJ1-5; D unclear. The CDR3 is 13 residues long. Trimming shortened V by 0 bases and J by 5 bases, and 6 bases separated the two germline ends. Germline CDR1 is SGHRS and CDR2 is YFSETQ. Written as DNA, the CDR3 is TGCGCCAGCAGCTTGGGAGTAGATCAGCCCCAGCATTTT. Protein: CASSLGVDQPQHF.

This clone was picked up one time. The V and J genes are TRBV28 and TRBJ2-1; TRBD2 agrees at 13 bases. The ends lost 3 bases at V and 10 bases at J; junction bases unmatched: 9. Germline V gene sequence: CDR1 MDHEN, CDR2 SYDVKM. The CDR3 is 16 amino acids. CDR3 DNA sequence: TGTGCCAGCAGTTTGGCGGCACTAGCGGGAGGGCGGGAGCAGTTCTTC. It specifies CASSLAALAGGREQFF.